Listed here are 5 T cell receptor beta chains from one sample, sequenced in a study of cytomegalovirus exposure and HLA in healthy donors. The PCR ran on 60 Vbeta and 13 Jbeta primers. Sequencing used immunoSEQ multiplex PCR; TCRdb keeps in-frame clones, though not all of them. The repertoire includes approximately 130,000 clones, 77% of them detected once, and 1.3% to 1.5% sits in the top ten. The sample consisted of PBMCs. Source of these receptors: a woman aged 40-49 years in good health and CMV-seronegative.

V usage is TRBV7-9 and J usage is TRBJ2-5; TRBD1 agrees at 12 bases. The CDR3 spans 16 residues. V was pared by 5 bases and J by 4 bases, with 8 bases of the junction left unmatched. Germline V gene data show CDR1 as SEHNR and CDR2 as FQNEAQ (reference sequence). The CDR3 nucleotides are TGTGCCAGCAGCGCGCCCGGGGACAGGGGGCCAGAGACCCAGTACTTC. Its protein is CASSAPGDRGPETQYF.

The V call is TRBV9, the J call TRBJ2-2, with 8 bases matching TRBD1. The V gene's germline CDR1 is SGDLS and CDR2 YYNGEE. The CDR3 covers 14 residues. J lost 6 bases, V lost 3 bases, and 4 bases had no gene match. Written as DNA, the CDR3 is TGTGCCAGCAGCGACCAGACAGGGGCCGGGGAGCTGTTTTTT. Translation gives CASSDQTGAGELFF.

The genes are TRBV2 and TRBJ1-5, with 12 bases that match TRBD1. The J segment lost 6 bases and the V segment lost 8 bases, leaving 8 bases of the junction unmatched. CDR1 is SNHLY and CDR2 is FYNNEI in the germline V gene. The CDR3 contains 15 residues. The DNA of the CDR3 is TGTGCCAGCGGGGGGACAGGGGGCGCGGGTCAGCCCCAGCATTTT. This encodes CASGGTGGAGQPQHF.

V is TRBV6-5 and J is TRBJ1-2; no reliable D call. This CDR3 has 12 residues. Between the trimmed V and J ends, which lost 5 bases and 4 bases, there was a span of 8 bases. CDR1 MNHEY and CDR2 SVGAGI come from the germline V gene. The CDR3 region is CASSGDGYGYTF. In DNA form, the CDR3 reads TGTGCCAGCAGTGGAGACGGCTATGGCTACACCTTC.

V gene TRBV5-1 combines with J gene TRBJ2-5, with 8 bases aligning to TRBD2. In germline, CDR1 is SGHRS, CDR2 YFSETQ. Trimming cost V 4 bases and J 0 bases; bases outside gene matches: 11. The CDR3 is 17 residues long. The CDR3 spells CASSPGGAGEYQETQYF. The CDR3 DNA reads TGCGCCAGCAGCCCCGGAGGAGCGGGGGAGTACCAAGAGACCCAGTACTTC.